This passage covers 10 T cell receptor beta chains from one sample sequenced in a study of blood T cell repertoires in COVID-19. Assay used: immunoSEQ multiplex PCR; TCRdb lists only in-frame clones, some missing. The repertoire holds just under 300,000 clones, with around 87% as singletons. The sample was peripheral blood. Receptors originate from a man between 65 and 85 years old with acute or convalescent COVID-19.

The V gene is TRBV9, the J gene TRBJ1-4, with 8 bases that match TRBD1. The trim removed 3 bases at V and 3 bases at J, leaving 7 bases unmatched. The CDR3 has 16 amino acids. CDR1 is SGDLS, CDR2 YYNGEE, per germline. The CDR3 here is CASSARQGLSNEKLFF. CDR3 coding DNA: TGTGCCAGCAGCGCCAGACAGGGGCTTTCTAATGAAAAACTGTTTTTT.

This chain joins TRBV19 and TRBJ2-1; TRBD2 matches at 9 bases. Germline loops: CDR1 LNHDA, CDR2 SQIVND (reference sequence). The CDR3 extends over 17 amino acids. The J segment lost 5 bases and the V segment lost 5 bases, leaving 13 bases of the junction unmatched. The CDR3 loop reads CASSSQGPSGVNNEQFF. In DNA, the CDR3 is TGTGCCAGTAGTTCCCAAGGTCCTAGCGGGGTAAACAATGAGCAGTTCTTC.

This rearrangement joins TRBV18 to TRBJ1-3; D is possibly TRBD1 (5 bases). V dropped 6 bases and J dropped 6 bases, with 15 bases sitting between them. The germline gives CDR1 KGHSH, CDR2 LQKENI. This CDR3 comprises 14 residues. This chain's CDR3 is CASSVTDRENTIYF. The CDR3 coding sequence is TGTGCCAGCTCCGTGACAGATAGAGAAAACACCATATATTTT.

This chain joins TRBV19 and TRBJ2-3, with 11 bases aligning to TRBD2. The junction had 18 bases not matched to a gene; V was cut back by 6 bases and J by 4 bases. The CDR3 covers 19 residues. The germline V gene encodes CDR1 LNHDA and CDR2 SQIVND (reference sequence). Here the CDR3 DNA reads TGTGCCAGTAGGACCAAGACAGGGGTTATAGCGGGGGGGCCAGATACGCAGTATTTT. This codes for CASRTKTGVIAGGPDTQYF.

The CDR3 here is CASSLRGTGPPQFF. The CDR3 DNA is TGCGCCAGCAGCTTGCGCGGAACAGGGCCCCCGCAGTTCTTC. The chain couples TRBV5-1 to TRBJ2-1; maybe TRBD1 (6 bases). From germline, CDR1 is SGHRS and CDR2 YFSETQ. V was shortened by 1 base and J by 12 bases, with 17 bases between the two germline ends. This CDR3 has 14 amino acids.

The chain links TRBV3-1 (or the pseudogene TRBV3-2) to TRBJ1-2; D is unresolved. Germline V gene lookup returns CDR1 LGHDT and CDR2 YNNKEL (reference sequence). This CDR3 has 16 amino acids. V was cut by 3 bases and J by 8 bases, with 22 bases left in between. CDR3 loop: CASSHTSTTRVEGYTF. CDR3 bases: TGTGCCAGCAGCCACACCTCGACCACCCGAGTGGAGGGCTACACCTTC.

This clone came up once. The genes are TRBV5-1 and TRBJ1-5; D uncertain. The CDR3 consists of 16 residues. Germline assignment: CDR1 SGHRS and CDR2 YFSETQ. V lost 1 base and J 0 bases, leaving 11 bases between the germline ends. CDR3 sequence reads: CASSLNPGISNQPQHF. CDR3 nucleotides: TGCGCCAGCAGCTTGAATCCAGGAATTAGCAATCAGCCCCAGCATTTT.

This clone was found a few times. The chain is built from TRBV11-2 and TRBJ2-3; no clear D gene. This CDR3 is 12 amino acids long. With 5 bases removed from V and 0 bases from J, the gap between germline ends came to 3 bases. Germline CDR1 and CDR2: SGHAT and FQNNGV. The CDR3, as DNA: TGTGCCAGCAGCCGTAGCACAGATACGCAGTATTTT. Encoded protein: CASSRSTDTQYF.

The CDR3 DNA is TGTGCCAGCAGTACTAGGACAGGGGGAGATCTGGGCGAGCAGTACTTC. Its translation is CASSTRTGGDLGEQYF. This chain uses TRBV28 with TRBJ2-7; 10 bases are a match to TRBD1. The V gene's germline CDR1 is MDHEN and CDR2 SYDVKM. This CDR3 is 16 amino acids long. V dropped 5 bases and J dropped 6; count of bases not matched to a gene: 13. Based on the CDR3 plus reference TRBV28 and TRBJ2-7, the full variable domain is DVKVTQSSRYLVKRTGEKVFLECVQDMDHENMFWYRQDPGLGLRLIYFSYDVKMKEKGDIPEGYSVSREKKERFSLILESASTNQTSMYLCASSTRTGGDLGEQYFGPGTRLTVT.

The CDR3 protein is CASSYLRDTGQPQHF. The CDR3 nucleotides read TGTGCCAGCAGTTACCTTAGGGACACCGGCCAGCCCCAGCATTTT. The V gene is TRBV6-6, the J gene TRBJ1-5; D might be TRBD1 (6 bases). The length of the CDR3 is 15 residues. The V gene lost 2 bases and the J gene lost 7 bases, with 15 bases spanning the gap. Germline CDR1 reads MNHNY; CDR2 reads SVGAGI (reference sequence).